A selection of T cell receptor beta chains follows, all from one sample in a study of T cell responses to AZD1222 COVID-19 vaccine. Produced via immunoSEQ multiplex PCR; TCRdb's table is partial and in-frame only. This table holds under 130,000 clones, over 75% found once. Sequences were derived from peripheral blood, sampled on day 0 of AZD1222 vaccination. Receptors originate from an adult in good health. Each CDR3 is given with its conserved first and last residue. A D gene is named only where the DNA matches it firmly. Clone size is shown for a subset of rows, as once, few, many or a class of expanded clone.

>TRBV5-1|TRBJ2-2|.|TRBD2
TGCGCCAGCAGCGGACGGACTAGCGGGCCTACCGGGGAGCTGTTTTTT
CASSGRTSGPTGELFF
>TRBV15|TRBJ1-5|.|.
TGTGCCACCAGCAGAGATCCCGGCTTGGGCCAACCAAGGCATTTT
CATSRDPGLGQPRHF
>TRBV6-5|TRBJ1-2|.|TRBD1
TGTGCCAGCAGGTACAGGGGGACCCCCTTTGGCTACACCTTC
CASRYRGTPFGYTF
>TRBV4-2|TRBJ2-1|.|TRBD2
TGTGCCAGCAGCCCGACTAGCGGGGGGGCCAATGAGCAGTTCTTC
CASSPTSGGANEQFF
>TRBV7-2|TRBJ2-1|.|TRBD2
TGTGCCAGCAGCCAACGTCGGGATAGCGGGATTTCTTACAATGAGCAGTTCTTC
CASSQRRDSGISYNEQFF
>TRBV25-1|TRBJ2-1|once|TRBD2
TGTGCCAGCGTACTAGCGGATTACAATGAGCAGTTCTTC
CASVLADYNEQFF
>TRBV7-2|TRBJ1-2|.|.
TGTGCCAGCGGACGACAAGCAGGAAAATATGGCTACACCTTC
CASGRQAGKYGYTF
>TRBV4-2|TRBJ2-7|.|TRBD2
TGTGCCAGCAGCCAAGAGCTAGCGGAAACCTACGAGCAGTACTTC
CASSQELAETYEQYF
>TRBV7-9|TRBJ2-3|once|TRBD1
TGTGCCAGCAGCTTCGGGACAGGTCCGACAGATACGCAGTATTTT
CASSFGTGPTDTQYF
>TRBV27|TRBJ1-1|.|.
TGTGCCAGCAGTTTATCGTTGTTCCTTGGCGGCCGGGGTGAAGCTTTCTTT
CASSLSLFLGGRGEAFF
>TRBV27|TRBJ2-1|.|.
TGTGCCAGCAGTTTAACCGACTCCCCAAAATACAATGAGCAGTTCTTC
CASSLTDSPKYNEQFF
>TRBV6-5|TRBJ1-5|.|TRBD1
TGTGCCAGCAGCGGGGGGACAGGGGGCTGGGAGCCCCAGCATTTT
CASSGGTGGWEPQHF
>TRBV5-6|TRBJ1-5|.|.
TGTGCCAGCAGCTTGAGGGGGGGCTGGGATCAGCCCCAGCATTTT
CASSLRGGWDQPQHF
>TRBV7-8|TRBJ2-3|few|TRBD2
TGTGCCAGCAGCTTTACTAGCGGGGGGGCATCAGATACGCAGTATTTT
CASSFTSGGASDTQYF
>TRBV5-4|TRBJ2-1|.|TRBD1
TGTGCCAGCAGCCCTCGGGACAGGGGGTACAATGAGCAGTTCTTC
CASSPRDRGYNEQFF
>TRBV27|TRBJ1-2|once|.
TGTGCCAGCAGTCCCATACCAGGGGTCTATGGCTACACCTTC
CASSPIPGVYGYTF
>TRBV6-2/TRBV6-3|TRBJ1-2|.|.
TGTGCCAGCAGTTATAGACCGGGCAGGGGATTTTTTGATTATGGCTACACCTTC
CASSYRPGRGFFDYGYTF
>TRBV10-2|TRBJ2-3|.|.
TGCGCCAGCAGTCCTTGGACAGATACGCAGTATTTT
CASSPWTDTQYF
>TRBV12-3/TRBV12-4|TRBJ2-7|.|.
TGTGCCAGCAGTGCCTCCTACGAGCAGTACTTC
CASSASYEQYF
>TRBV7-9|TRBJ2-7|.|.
TGTGCCAGCGAGGGGACAGGGGGACTAGCGGGTTCCTACGAGCAGTACTTC
CASEGTGGLAGSYEQYF
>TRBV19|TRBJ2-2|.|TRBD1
TGTGCCAGTAGTATCCTCGGGACAGGGGTAGCCGGGGAGCTGTTTTTT
CASSILGTGVAGELFF
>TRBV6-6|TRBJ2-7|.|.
TGTGCCAGCACCCAGGGCAGCACAACCTACGAGCAGTACTTC
CASTQGSTTYEQYF
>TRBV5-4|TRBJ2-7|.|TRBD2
TGTGCCAGCAGCCGAAGCGGGGGGGAGCAGTACTTC
CASSRSGGEQYF
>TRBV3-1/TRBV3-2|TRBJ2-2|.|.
TGTGCCAGCAGCGCCCGGGACTGGACTTACACCGGGGAGCTGTTTTTT
CASSARDWTYTGELFF
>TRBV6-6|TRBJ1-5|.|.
TGTGCCAGCATCAGCCGAGGGTTCGATCAGCCCCAGCATTTT
CASISRGFDQPQHF
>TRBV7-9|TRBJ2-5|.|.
TGTGCCAGCAGCTTAACCGGGACCGCAACCTACCAAGAGACCCAGTACTTC
CASSLTGTATYQETQYF
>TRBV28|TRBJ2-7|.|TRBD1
TGTGCCAGCAGTGGGACAGAGAACTCCTACGAGCAGTACTTC
CASSGTENSYEQYF
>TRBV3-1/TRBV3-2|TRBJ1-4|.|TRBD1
TGTGCCAGCAGCCAAGGGACAGGGGGAAAACTGTTTTTT
CASSQGTGGKLFF
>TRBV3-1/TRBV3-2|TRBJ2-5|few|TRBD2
TGTGCCAGCAGCCAAGATTCGGGGAGGGCCCAGTACTTC
CASSQDSGRAQYF
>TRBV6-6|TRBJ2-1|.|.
TGTGCCAGCAGCCCATCCTACAATGAGCAGTTCTTC
CASSPSYNEQFF
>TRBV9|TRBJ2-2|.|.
TGTGCCAGCAGCGCCTCCGGGACCATGTGGGGGGAGCTGTTTTTT
CASSASGTMWGELFF
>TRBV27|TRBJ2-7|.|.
TGTGCCAGCAGTCTCGGGACGGATTACGAGCAGTACTTC
CASSLGTDYEQYF
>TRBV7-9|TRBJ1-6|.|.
TGTGCCAGCAGCTTAGAGGGGGGAAATTCACCCCTCCACTTT
CASSLEGGNSPLHF
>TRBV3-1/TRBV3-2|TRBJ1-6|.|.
TGTGCCAGCAGCCACCGATCAGGGGAGAATTCACCCCTCCACTTT
CASSHRSGENSPLHF
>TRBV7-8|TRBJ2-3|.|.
TGTGCCAGCAGCTTAGCGGCGGCTGGGGGTACGCAGTATTTT
CASSLAAAGGTQYF
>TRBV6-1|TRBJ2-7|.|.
TGTGCCAGCAGTGAATACTCGAGCTCCTACGAGCAGTACTTC
CASSEYSSSYEQYF
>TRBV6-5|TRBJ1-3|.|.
TGTGCCAGCATTGGGGACCCCTCTGGAAACACCATATATTTT
CASIGDPSGNTIYF
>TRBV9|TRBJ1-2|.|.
TGTGCCAGCAGCGTAGGGGGGCGCGGTGGCTACACCTTC
CASSVGGRGGYTF
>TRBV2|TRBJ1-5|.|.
TGTGCCAGCAGTGAAGCTATAGGGGTTCTCAGCAATCAGCCCCAGCATTTT
CASSEAIGVLSNQPQHF
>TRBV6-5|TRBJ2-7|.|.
TGTGCCAGCAGTTACTCCCAGGGTTACGAGCAGTACTTC
CASSYSQGYEQYF
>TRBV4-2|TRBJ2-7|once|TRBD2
TGTGCCAGCAGCCTCCCGGGACTAGTAGGCGAGCAGTACTTC
CASSLPGLVGEQYF
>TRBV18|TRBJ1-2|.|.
TGTGCCAGCTCAACCACCGGCAGGGGCTATGGCTACACCTTC
CASSTTGRGYGYTF
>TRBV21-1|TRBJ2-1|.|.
TGTGCCAGCAGCAAAGGGGGGCCTTCGAGCTCCTACAATGAGCAGTTCTTC
CASSKGGPSSSYNEQFF
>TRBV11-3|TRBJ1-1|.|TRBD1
TGTGCCAGCAGCTCCCGGGACAGGCAGGACACTGAAGCTTTCTTT
CASSSRDRQDTEAFF
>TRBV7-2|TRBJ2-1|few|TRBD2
TGTGCCAGCAGCTTAGCATCCGGGACTAGTCAAAATGAGCAGTTCTTC
CASSLASGTSQNEQFF
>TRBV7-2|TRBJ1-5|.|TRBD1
TGTGCCAGCAGCTTAGAGACAGGGGGGCTGAGGAAGCCCCAGCATTTT
CASSLETGGLRKPQHF